Below, 25 T cell receptor beta chains from the same sample are listed, as sequenced in a study of CXCR3-negative and CXCR3-positive naive CD8 T cells. All TRB cDNA libraries came from 5' RACE performed with UMI labels. TCRdb reworked the 5' RACE reads into one entry per CDR3 protein, no DNA. The table for this sample gives 130,000 to 150,000 distinct CDR3 sequences. The antigens of these receptors remain unknown. Findings and limits, study-wide: More hydrophobic TRB CDR3s were found in CXCR3-positive naive cells than in CXCR3-negative naive cells.

Sequencing was performed on naive CXCR3+ CD8+ T cells from blood. Subset described: CD45RO-CCR7+CD27+CD95- naive CD8+ T cells expressing CXCR3 (TNR3+). These receptors were taken from a human donor in good health. Some clones in this sample may be carry-over from other donors' samples.

The gene calls are TRBV29-1 and TRBJ2-6; as DNA is missing, the TRBD2 call by TCRdb cannot be tested. The CDR3 has 14 amino acids. Looked up from germline, CDR1 is SQVTM and CDR2 is ANQGSEA. The CDR3 sequence is CSVVPRAGANVLTF.

V and J are TRBV7-9 and TRBJ2-7; the TCRdb D gene call, TRBD1, has no DNA to confirm it. In germline, CDR1 is SEHNR, CDR2 FQNEAQ (reference sequence). This CDR3 has 15 residues. CDR3 protein: CASSLVGQGKNEQYF.

The chain has TRBV12-3 or TRBV12-4 and TRBJ2-1; TCRdb lists TRBD1, though no DNA is available to test this call. The CDR3 totals 15 residues. The CDR3 loop is CASRRSGPGYNEQFF.

The chain is built from TRBV6-2 or TRBV6-3 and TRBJ2-3. CDR3 length equals 15 residues. In germline, CDR1 is MNHEY, CDR2 SVGEGT. The CDR3 sequence: CASSSTELGTDTQYF.

The V call is TRBV28, the J call TRBJ2-4; TCRdb's D call of TRBD1 is untestable without DNA. CDR1 is MDHEN and CDR2 is SYDVKM in the germline V gene. This CDR3 contains 15 residues. The CDR3 loop reads CASIGSGGGRNIQYF.

The J gene is TRBJ2-7, the V gene TRBV19; with no DNA, the TCRdb D assignment of TRBD1 cannot be verified. Germline assignment: CDR1 LNHDA and CDR2 SQIVND (reference sequence). The CDR3 consists of 14 residues. The CDR3 region is CASSISTGFYEQYF.

V usage is TRBV5-5 and J usage is TRBJ2-3; TCRdb lists TRBD2, though no DNA is available to test this call. The germline gives CDR1 SGHKS, CDR2 YYEKEE (reference sequence). This CDR3 has 14 amino acids. CDR3 sequence: CASSPPEALDTQYF.

CDR3 sequence reads: CASGGLAGGLEQYF. V is TRBV9 and J is TRBJ2-7; the TCRdb D gene call, TRBD2, has no DNA to confirm it. Germline lookup yields CDR1 SGDLS and CDR2 YYNGEE. The CDR3 covers 14 residues. Looking up the rest from reference TRBV9 and TRBJ2-7 gives the full variable domain: DSGVTQTPKHLITATGQRVTLRCSPRSGDLSVYWYQQSLDQGLQFLIQYYNGEERAKGNILERFSAQQFPDLHSELNLSSLELGDSALYFCASGGLAGGLEQYFGPGTRLTVT.

The V and J genes are TRBV29-1 and TRBJ2-5; TCRdb gives TRBD2 as the D gene, but with no DNA this cannot be confirmed. CDR1 is SQVTM and CDR2 is ANQGSEA in the germline V gene. The CDR3 sequence is 13 residues long. The CDR3 region is CSVLAGRAETQYF. The full variable domain, in which reference TRBV29-1 and TRBJ2-5 provide the parts outside the CDR3, is SAVISQKPSRDICQRGTSLTIQCQVDSQVTMMFWYRQQPGQSLTLIATANQGSEATYESGFVIDKFPISRPNLTFSTLTVSNMSPEDSSIYLCSVLAGRAETQYFGPGTRLLVL.

This chain joins TRBV7-2 and TRBJ1-1; TCRdb calls TRBD1, which cannot be checked without DNA. Germline loops: CDR1 SGHTA, CDR2 FQGNSA. The CDR3 spans 15 residues. This chain's CDR3 is CASSLDGGLDTEAFF.

The J gene is TRBJ2-1, the V gene TRBV11-3; TCRdb reports TRBD2, a call that lacks DNA to check it against. Germline V gene lookup returns CDR1 SGHNT and CDR2 YENEEA. The CDR3 is 15 residues long. The CDR3 sequence is CASSLVAGDYNEQFF. Full variable domain (remainder filled in from reference TRBV11-3 and TRBJ2-1): EAGVVQSPRYKIIEKKQPVAFWCNPISGHNTLYWYLQNLGQGPELLIRYENEEAVDDSQLPKDRFSAERLKGVDSTLKIQPAELGDSAVYLCASSLVAGDYNEQFFGPGTRLTVL.

The rearrangement joins TRBV5-1 to TRBJ2-7; TCRdb lists TRBD2, though no DNA is available to test this call. This CDR3 is 16 amino acids long. Germline V gene sequence: CDR1 SGHRS, CDR2 YFSETQ. CDR3 region: CASSHPMGQRTHEQYF.

The genes are TRBV7-2 and TRBJ1-2; TCRdb designates TRBD1, a call that cannot be tested without DNA. This CDR3 region has 13 residues. Germline V gene lookup returns CDR1 SGHTA and CDR2 FQGNSA. CDR3: CASSPGHLYGYTF.

The CDR3 reads CSARGLGNTEAFF. The chain carries TRBV20-1 and TRBJ1-1. The CDR3 covers 13 residues. The germline CDR1 and CDR2 sequences are DFQATT and SNEGSKA (reference sequence).

J is TRBJ2-2 and V is TRBV5-5; TCRdb picks TRBD2, but there is no DNA to check that call. The CDR3 consists of 15 residues. Germline V lookup: CDR1 SGHKS, CDR2 YYEKEE (reference sequence). The CDR3 loop reads CASSLSGRSTGELFF.

The chain combines TRBV29-1 with TRBJ2-7; without DNA, the TCRdb call of TRBD2 cannot be checked. This CDR3 region has 12 residues. Germline CDR1 is SQVTM and CDR2 is ANQGSEA. CDR3 loop: CSVGLAGGEQYF.

This chain connects TRBV29-1 to TRBJ2-3; the D call from TCRdb, TRBD1, cannot be confirmed without DNA. The germline gives CDR1 SQVTM, CDR2 ANQGSEA. This CDR3 contains 13 residues. CDR3 amino acids: CSVRSGGTDTQYF.

The chain recombines TRBV12-3 or TRBV12-4 with TRBJ2-2. This CDR3 contains 15 residues. The CDR3 sequence is CASSFGLASTGELFF.

The chain recombines TRBV28 with TRBJ2-1; TCRdb calls TRBD2, which cannot be checked without DNA. This CDR3 spans 16 amino acids. Looked up from germline, CDR1 is MDHEN and CDR2 is SYDVKM. CDR3 sequence reads: CASSLGLAGEYNEQFF.

The rearrangement joins TRBV12-3 or TRBV12-4 to TRBJ1-3. This CDR3 is 16 amino acids long. The CDR3 sequence: CASSLGGSDSGNTIYF.

The CDR3 loop reads CASRGLAGDYEQYF. The chain employs TRBV4-2 and TRBJ2-7; lacking DNA, the TRBD2 call made by TCRdb goes unchecked. The CDR3 runs to 14 residues. Germline V CDR1 and CDR2: LGHNA, YNFKEQ.

J is TRBJ2-1 and V is TRBV29-1; the TRBD1 assignment by TCRdb is unverifiable without DNA. The germline V gene has CDR1 SQVTM and CDR2 ANQGSEA. The CDR3 spans 11 residues. The CDR3 is CTSGGANEQFF.

The V call is TRBV14, the J call TRBJ2-7. The CDR3 is made up of 14 amino acids. From germline, CDR1 is SGHDN and CDR2 FVKESK. The CDR3 protein is CASSQLNTDYEQYF.

The CDR3 is CASSLPVSSYNEQFF. V is TRBV11-3 and J is TRBJ2-1. The CDR3 spans 15 residues. Per germline, CDR1 SGHNT and CDR2 YENEEA. The full variable domain, rest sourced from reference TRBV11-3 and TRBJ2-1, is EAGVVQSPRYKIIEKKQPVAFWCNPISGHNTLYWYLQNLGQGPELLIRYENEEAVDDSQLPKDRFSAERLKGVDSTLKIQPAELGDSAVYLCASSLPVSSYNEQFFGPGTRLTVL.

This rearrangement joins TRBV6-1 to TRBJ2-2. Looked up from germline, CDR1 is MNHNS and CDR2 is SASEGT. This CDR3 is 14 amino acids long. CDR3 protein: CASRLPTNTGELFF.